Each of the 2 T cell receptor beta chains below was sequenced from the same sample in a study of response to subunit inactivated influenza vaccine. TCRdb called the RT-PCR reads again in MiXCR, with one record for every CDR3 protein. The sample includes approximately 530,000 distinct CDR3 sequences, 7.5% to 8.5% seen only once; the top ten take 10% to 15%. The input for sequencing was PBMCs from blood, taken approximately 25 months after vaccination. These receptors all stem from a man between 50 and 70 years old who received an inactivated influenza vaccine.

This clonotype has a handful of counts. V gene TRBV6-5 combines with J gene TRBJ1-2; D gene uncertain. Trimming removed 2 bases from V and 3 bases from J, with 10 bases in between. Germline CDR1 is MNHEY and CDR2 is SVGAGI. The CDR3 length is 14 residues. The CDR3 reads CASSYTENYYGYTF. CDR3 DNA sequence: TGTGCCAGCAGTTACACAGAAAACTACTATGGCTACACCTTC.

This clonotype was seen only a few times. The V call is TRBV11-2, the J call TRBJ1-1; possibly TRBD1 for D (5 bases). The V end was cut by 5 bases, the J end by 2 bases, with 12 bases between. CDR3 length equals 14 residues. Per germline, CDR1 SGHAT and CDR2 FQNNGV. The CDR3 sequence is CASSPGPQNTEAFF. The CDR3 DNA follows: TGTGCCAGCAGCCCGGGACCCCAAAACACTGAAGCTTTCTTT. Together with reference TRBV11-2 and TRBJ1-1, the CDR3 gives the full variable domain: EAGVAQSPRYKIIEKRQSVAFWCNPISGHATLYWYQQILGQGPKLLIQFQNNGVVDDSQLPKDRFSAERLKGVDSTLKIQPAKLEDSAVYLCASSPGPQNTEAFFGQGTRLTVV.